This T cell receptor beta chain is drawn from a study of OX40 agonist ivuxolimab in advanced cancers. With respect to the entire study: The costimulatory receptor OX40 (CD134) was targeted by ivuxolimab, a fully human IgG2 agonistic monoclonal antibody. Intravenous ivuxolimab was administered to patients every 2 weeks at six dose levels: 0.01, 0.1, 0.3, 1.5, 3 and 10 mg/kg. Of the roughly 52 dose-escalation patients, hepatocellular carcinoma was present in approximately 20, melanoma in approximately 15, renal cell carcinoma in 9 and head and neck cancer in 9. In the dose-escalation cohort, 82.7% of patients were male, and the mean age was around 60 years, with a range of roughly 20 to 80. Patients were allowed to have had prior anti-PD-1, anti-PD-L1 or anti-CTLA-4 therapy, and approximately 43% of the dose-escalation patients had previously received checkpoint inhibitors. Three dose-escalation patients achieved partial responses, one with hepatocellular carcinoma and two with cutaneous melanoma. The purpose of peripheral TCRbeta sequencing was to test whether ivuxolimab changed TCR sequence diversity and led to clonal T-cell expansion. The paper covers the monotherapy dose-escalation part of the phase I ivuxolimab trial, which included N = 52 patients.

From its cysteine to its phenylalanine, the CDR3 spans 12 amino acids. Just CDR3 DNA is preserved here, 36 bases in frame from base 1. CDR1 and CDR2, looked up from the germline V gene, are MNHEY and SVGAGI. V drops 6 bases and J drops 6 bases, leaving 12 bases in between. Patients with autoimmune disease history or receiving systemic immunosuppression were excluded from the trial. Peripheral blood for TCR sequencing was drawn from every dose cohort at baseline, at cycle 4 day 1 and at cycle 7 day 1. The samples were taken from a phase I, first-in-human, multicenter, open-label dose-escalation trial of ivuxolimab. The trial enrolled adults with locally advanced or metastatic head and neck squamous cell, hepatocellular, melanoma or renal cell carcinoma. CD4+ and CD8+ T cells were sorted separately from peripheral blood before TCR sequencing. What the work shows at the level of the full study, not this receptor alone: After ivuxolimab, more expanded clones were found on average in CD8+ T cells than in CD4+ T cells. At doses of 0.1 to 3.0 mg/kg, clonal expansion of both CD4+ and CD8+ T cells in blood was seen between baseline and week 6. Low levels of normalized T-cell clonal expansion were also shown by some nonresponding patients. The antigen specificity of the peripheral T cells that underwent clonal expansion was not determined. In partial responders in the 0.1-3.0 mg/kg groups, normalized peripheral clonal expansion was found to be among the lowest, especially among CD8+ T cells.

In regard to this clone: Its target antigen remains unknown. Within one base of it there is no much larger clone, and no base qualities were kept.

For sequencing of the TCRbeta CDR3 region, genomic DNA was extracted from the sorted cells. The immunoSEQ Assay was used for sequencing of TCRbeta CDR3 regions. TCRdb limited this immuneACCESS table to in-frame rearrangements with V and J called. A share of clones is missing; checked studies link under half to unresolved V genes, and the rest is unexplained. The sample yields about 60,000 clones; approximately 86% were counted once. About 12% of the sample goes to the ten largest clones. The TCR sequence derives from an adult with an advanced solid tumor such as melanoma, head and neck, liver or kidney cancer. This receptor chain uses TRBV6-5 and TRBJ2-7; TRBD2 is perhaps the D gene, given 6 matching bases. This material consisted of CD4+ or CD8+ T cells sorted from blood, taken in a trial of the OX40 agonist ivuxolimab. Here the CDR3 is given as CASSRLVGEQYF. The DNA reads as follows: TGTGCCAGCAGCAGACTAGTGGGCGAGCAGTACTTC.